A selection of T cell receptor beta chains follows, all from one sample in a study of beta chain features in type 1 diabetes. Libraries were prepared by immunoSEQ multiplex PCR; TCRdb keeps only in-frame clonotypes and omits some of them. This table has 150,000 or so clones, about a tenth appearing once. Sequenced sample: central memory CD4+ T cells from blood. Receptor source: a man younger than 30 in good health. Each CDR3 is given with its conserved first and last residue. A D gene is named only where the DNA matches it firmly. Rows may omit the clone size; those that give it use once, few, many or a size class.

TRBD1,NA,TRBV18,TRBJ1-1,CASSPPGTGWTEAFF,TGTGCCAGCTCACCACCTGGGACAGGGTGGACTGAAGCTTTCTTT
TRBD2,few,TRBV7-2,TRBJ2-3,CASSLPGGRNTQYF,TGTGCCAGCAGCTTGCCGGGGGGAAGGAATACGCAGTATTTT
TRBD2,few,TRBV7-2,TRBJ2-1,CASSYLAGQGGGEQFF,TGTGCCAGCAGCTACCTAGCGGGGCAGGGGGGGGGTGAGCAGTTCTTC
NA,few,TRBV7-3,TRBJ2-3,CASSFRPSTDTQYF,TGTGCCAGCAGCTTCCGTCCTAGCACAGATACGCAGTATTTT
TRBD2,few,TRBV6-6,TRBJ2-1,CASSYVSSGGNEQFF,TGTGCCAGCAGTTACGTTTCTAGCGGGGGCAATGAGCAGTTCTTC
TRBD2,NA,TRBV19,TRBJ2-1,CASSARERGGYNEQFF,TGTGCCAGTAGCGCCCGGGAGCGGGGGGGATACAATGAGCAGTTCTTC
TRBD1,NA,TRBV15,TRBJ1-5,CATSLPGTGGAGQPQHF,TGTGCCACCAGTCTCCCCGGGACAGGGGGCGCCGGTCAGCCCCAGCATTTT
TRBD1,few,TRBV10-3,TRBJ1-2,CAISGQGTGGYTF,TGTGCCATCAGTGGACAGGGTACGGGTGGCTACACCTTC
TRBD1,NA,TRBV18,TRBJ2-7,CASSPEGQRYEQYF,TGTGCCAGCTCGCCAGAGGGACAGCGATACGAGCAGTACTTC
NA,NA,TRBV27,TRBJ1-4,CASSLNMATNEKLFF,TGTGCCAGCAGTCTGAACATGGCAACTAATGAAAAACTGTTTTTT
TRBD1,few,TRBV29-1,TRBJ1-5,CSVQGERGNQPQHF,TGCAGCGTTCAGGGGGAACGGGGCAATCAGCCCCAGCATTTT
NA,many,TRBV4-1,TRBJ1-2,CASSQDGSYGYTF,TGCGCCAGCAGCCAAGACGGGAGCTATGGCTACACCTTC
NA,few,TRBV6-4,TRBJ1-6,CASRTAYNSPLHF,TGTGCCAGCCGGACAGCCTATAATTCACCCCTCCACTTT
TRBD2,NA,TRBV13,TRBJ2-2,CASSDSGGAGELFF,TGTGCCAGCAGCGATAGCGGGGGGGCCGGGGAGCTGTTTTTT
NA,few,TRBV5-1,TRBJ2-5,CASSLVSGQETQYF,TGCGCCAGCAGCTTGGTGTCAGGGCAAGAGACCCAGTACTTC
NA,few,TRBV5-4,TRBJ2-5,CASSSAGTLKYF,TGTGCCAGCAGCTCCGCCGGGACACTCAAGTACTTC
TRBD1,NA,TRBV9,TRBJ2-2,CASSVSGGLNTGELFF,TGTGCCAGCAGCGTGTCAGGGGGCTTGAACACCGGGGAGCTGTTTTTT
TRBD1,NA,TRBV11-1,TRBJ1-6,CASSPRQGPSPLGSPLHF,TGTGCCAGCAGCCCGCGACAGGGGCCATCCCCGCTCGGGTCACCCCTCCACTTT
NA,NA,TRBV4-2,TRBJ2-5,CASSQEVSGNQETQYF,TGTGCCAGCAGCCAAGAAGTATCCGGGAACCAAGAGACCCAGTACTTC
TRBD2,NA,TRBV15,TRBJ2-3,CATSARLAGSTDTQYF,TGTGCCACCAGCGCGAGACTAGCGGGAAGCACAGATACGCAGTATTTT
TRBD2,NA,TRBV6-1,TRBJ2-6,CASRAGASGANVLTF,TGTGCCAGCAGAGCGGGGGCTTCTGGGGCCAACGTCCTGACTTTC
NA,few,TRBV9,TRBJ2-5,CASSTRQDQETQYF,TGTGCCAGCAGCACCCGACAGGATCAAGAGACCCAGTACTTC
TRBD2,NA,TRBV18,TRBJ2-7,CASSPREAGKYEQYF,TGTGCCAGCTCACCACGAGAAGCGGGGAAGTACGAGCAGTACTTC
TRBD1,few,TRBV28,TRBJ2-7,CASSSPPGQGIYEQYF,TGTGCCAGCAGTTCCCCGCCGGGACAGGGGATCTACGAGCAGTACTTC
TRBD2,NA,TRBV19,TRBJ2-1,CASSGRGAGAYNEQFF,TGTGCCAGTAGTGGAAGAGGAGCGGGGGCCTACAATGAGCAGTTCTTC
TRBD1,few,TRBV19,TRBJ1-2,CASSRRTGANYGYTF,TGTGCCAGTAGTCGACGGACAGGGGCTAACTATGGCTACACCTTC
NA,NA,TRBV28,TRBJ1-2,CASSLNQAGGYTF,TGTGCCAGCAGTTTAAACCAAGCGGGTGGCTACACCTTC
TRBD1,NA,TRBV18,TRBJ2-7,CASSPPATGGSEQYF,TGTGCCAGCTCACCACCTGCGACAGGGGGATCCGAGCAGTACTTC
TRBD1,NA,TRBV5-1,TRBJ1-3,CASSLGQGLPGNTIYF,TGCGCCAGCAGCTTGGGACAGGGACTTCCTGGAAACACCATATATTTT
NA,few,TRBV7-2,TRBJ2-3,CASSSSRSSTDTQYF,TGTGCCAGCAGCTCTAGCCGTTCTAGCACAGATACGCAGTATTTT
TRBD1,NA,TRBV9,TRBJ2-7,CASSVGQFAYEQYF,TGTGCCAGCAGCGTGGGACAGTTCGCCTACGAGCAGTACTTC
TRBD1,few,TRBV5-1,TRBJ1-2,CASSFGQGAYGYTF,TGCGCCAGCAGCTTTGGGCAGGGGGCGTATGGCTACACCTTC
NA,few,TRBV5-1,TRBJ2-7,CASSLPGGGTGPSYEQYF,TGCGCCAGCAGCCTGCCTGGGGGGGGGACAGGTCCTTCCTACGAGCAGTACTTC